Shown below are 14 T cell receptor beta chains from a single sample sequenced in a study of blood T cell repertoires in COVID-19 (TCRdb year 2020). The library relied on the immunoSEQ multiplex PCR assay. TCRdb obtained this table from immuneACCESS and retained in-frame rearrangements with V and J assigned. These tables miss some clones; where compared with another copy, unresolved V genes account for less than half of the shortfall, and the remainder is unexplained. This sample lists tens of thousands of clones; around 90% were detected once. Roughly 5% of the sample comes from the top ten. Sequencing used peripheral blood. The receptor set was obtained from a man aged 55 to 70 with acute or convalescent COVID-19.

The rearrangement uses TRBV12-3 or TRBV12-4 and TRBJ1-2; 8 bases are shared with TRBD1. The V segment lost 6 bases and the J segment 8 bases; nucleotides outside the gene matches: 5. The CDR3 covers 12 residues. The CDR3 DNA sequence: TGTGCCAGCAGCCCACAGGGGGGCGGCTACACCTTC. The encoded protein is CASSPQGGGYTF.

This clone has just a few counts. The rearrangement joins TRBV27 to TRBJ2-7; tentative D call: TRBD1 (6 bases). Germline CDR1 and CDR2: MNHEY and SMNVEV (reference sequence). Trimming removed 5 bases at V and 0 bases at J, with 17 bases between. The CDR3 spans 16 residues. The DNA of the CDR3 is TGTGCCAGCAGTCTTATTGGACAGAAGAGCTCCTACGAGCAGTACTTC. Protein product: CASSLIGQKSSYEQYF.

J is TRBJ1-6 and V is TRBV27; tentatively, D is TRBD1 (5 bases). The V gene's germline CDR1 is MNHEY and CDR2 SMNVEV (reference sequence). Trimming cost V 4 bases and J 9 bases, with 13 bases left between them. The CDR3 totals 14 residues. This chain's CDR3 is CASSSQGDSSPLHF. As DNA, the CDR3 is TGTGCCAGCAGTTCGCAAGGGGATAGTTCACCCCTCCACTTT.

CDR3 residues: CASSPSGGAGNEQFF. The CDR3 DNA sequence: TGTGCCAGCAGCCCAAGCGGGGGGGCGGGTAATGAGCAGTTCTTC. The chain recombines TRBV3-1 (or the pseudogene TRBV3-2) with TRBJ2-1, with 10 bases that match TRBD2. V dropped 4 bases and J dropped 7; count of bases not matched to a gene: 7. The CDR3 has 15 amino acids. In germline, CDR1 is LGHDT, CDR2 YNNKEL (reference sequence).

CDR3 in amino acids: CASSTFMGTYEKLFF. Here the CDR3 DNA reads TGTGCCAGTAGTACTTTCATGGGCACGTATGAAAAACTGTTTTTT. The rearrangement uses TRBV19 and TRBJ1-4; D uncertain. V lost 4 bases and J 6 bases, leaving 15 bases between the germline ends. The germline CDR1 and CDR2 sequences are LNHDA and SQIVND (reference sequence). The CDR3 has 15 amino acids.

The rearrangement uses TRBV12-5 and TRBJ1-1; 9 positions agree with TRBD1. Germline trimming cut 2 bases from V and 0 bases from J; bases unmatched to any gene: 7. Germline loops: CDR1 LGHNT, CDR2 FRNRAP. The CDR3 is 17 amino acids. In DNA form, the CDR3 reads TGTGCTAGTGGTTTGTTAACAGGGGGCGGGGTGAACACTGAAGCTTTCTTT. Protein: CASGLLTGGGVNTEAFF.

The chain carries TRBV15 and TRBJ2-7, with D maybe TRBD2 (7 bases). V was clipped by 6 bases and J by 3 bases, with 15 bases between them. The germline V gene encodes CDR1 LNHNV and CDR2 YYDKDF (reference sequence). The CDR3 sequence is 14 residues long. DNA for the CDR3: TGTGCCACCAGTTTAGGGCGGGGGCTCTACGAGCAGTACTTC. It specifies CATSLGRGLYEQYF.

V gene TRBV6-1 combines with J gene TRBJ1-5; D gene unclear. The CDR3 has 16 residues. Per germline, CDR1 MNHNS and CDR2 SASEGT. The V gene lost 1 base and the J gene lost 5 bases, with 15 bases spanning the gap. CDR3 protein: CASSEGPLDTHQPQHF. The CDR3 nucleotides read TGTGCCAGCAGTGAAGGCCCCTTAGATACCCATCAGCCCCAGCATTTT.

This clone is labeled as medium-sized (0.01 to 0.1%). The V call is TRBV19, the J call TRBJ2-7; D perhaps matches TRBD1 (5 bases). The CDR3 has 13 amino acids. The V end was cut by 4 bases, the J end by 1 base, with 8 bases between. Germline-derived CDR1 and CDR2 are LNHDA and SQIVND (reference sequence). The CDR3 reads CASSTRQSYEQYF. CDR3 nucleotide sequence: TGTGCCAGTAGTACCCGACAGTCCTACGAGCAGTACTTC.

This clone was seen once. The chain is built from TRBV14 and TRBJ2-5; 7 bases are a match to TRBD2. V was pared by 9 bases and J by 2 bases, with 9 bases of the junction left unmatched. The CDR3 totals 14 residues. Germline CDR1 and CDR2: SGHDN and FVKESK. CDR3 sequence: CARRGRGRQETQYF. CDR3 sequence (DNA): TGTGCCAGACGGGGGAGGGGAAGGCAAGAGACCCAGTACTTC.

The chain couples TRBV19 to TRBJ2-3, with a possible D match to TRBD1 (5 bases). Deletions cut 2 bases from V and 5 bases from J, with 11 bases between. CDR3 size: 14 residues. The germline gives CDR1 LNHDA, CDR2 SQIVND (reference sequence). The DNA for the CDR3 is TGTGCCAGTAGTATACGACAGTTAGGAGATACGCAGTATTTT. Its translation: CASSIRQLGDTQYF.

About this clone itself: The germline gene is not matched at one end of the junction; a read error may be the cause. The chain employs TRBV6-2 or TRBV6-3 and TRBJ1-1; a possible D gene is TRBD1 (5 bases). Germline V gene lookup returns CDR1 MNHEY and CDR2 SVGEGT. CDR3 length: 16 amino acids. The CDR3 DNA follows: TGTGCCAGCAGTTACTTAGGGGCTTCGGTTGTCACTAAAGCTTTCTTT. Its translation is CASSYLGASVVTKAFF.

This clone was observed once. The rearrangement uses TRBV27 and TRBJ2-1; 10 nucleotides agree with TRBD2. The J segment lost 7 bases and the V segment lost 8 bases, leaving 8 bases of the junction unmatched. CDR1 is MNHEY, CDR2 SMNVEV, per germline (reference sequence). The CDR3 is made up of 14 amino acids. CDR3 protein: CASPPGLASNEQFF. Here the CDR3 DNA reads TGTGCCAGCCCCCCGGGACTAGCGTCGAATGAGCAGTTCTTC.

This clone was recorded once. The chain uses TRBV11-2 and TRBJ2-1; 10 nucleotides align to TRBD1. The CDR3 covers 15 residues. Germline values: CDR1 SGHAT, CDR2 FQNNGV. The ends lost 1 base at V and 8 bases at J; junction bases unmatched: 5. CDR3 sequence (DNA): TGTGCCAGCAGCTTAGTGGGACAGGGGAGAGATGAGCAGTTCTTC. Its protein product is CASSLVGQGRDEQFF.